The present T cell receptor beta chain was sequenced within a study of shared clonotypes between healthy human individuals. On the study more broadly: For every donor, three CD4 naive, three CD4 memory, two CD8 naive and one CD8 memory plates were used.

Study-level results: Generation of non-shared clonotypes was less probable than generation of clonotypes shared by all four donors. Researchers sampled only blood; tissue repertoires likely differ.

A note on this clone: The antigen is undetermined.

Clones were sequenced by immunoSEQ multiplex PCR, and TCRdb holds only the in-frame ones, with some missing. This table holds some 1,600,000 clones, 95% to 99% found once. The donors, healthy adults who were HIV-negative, had experienced no recent acute infections or vaccinations. CDR3 length: 15 amino acids. The germline V gene encodes CDR1 SGHRS and CDR2 YFSETQ. Trimming took 4 bases from V and 7 from J; bases not matched to a gene: 6. This sequence was found in a man younger than 40 in good health. The specimen sequenced was naive CD4+ T cells sorted from blood. Indicated subset: CD45RA+ positively selected. V and J are TRBV5-1 and TRBJ1-4; TRBD1 matches at 11 bases. As DNA, the CDR3 is TGCGCCAGCAGCCCCCGGACAGGGGGCGGTGAAAAACTGTTTTTT. It translates to CASSPRTGGGEKLFF. The full variable domain, completed using reference TRBV5-1 and TRBJ1-4, is KAGVTQTPRYLIKTRGQQVTLSCSPISGHRSVSWYQQTPGQGLQFLFEYFSETQRNKGNFPGRFSGRQFSNSRSEMNVSTLELGDSALYLCASSPRTGGGEKLFFGSGTQLSVL.